Below, one TCR beta chain is given with its context. The data stem from a study of blood T cell repertoires in COVID-19. The wider study: Italy, Spain and the United States were the sources of the convalescent and acute COVID-19 samples. T cells, B-cell-depleted T cells, or PBMCs supplied cDNA or gDNA.

The CDR3 has 15 amino acids. The germline CDR1 and CDR2 sequences are MGHDK and SYGVNS. Trimming pared 1 base from V and 5 bases from J, leaving 11 bases between. Under the authors' procedure: Estimation of nucleated cell counts relied on the amplification of reference gene primers. Assay: immunoSEQ multiplex PCR; the TCRdb copy retains only in-frame clones and omits some. Clone size and the V and J calls come from that table; the DNA yielded D and trimming. The sample gives under 110,000 clones, approximately 92% of which show up once; 4.5% to 6% is in the top ten. The sequence derives from a man aged 50 to 59 with active COVID-19. This chain joins TRBV25-1 and TRBJ2-2, with TRBD1 as a possible D gene (6 bases). The source material was peripheral blood. The DNA for the CDR3 is TGTGCCAGCAGTGAATGGGACACTGGTACCGGGGAGCTGTTTTTT. As protein: CASSEWDTGTGELFF. The variable domain in full, completed from reference TRBV25-1 and TRBJ2-2, reads EADIYQTPRYLVIGTGKKITLECSQTMGHDKMYWYQQDPGMELHLIHYSYGVNSTEKGDLSSESTVSRIRTEHFPLTLESARPSHTSQYLCASSEWDTGTGELFFGEGSRLTVL.